This TCR beta chain was sequenced during a study of cytomegalovirus exposure and HLA in healthy donors. In the case of this clone: No antigen is known for it.

Whole-study findings and limits: Analysis performed later found roughly 17,000 TCR beta sequences associated with HLA alleles at 0.05 false discovery rate.

Germline CDR1 and CDR2: PRHDT and FYEKMQ (reference sequence). This CDR3 has 14 amino acids. V lost 5 bases and J lost 4; bases outside the gene matches: 4. PCR employed 60 Vbeta and 13 Jbeta primers. Libraries were prepared by immunoSEQ multiplex PCR; TCRdb keeps only in-frame clonotypes and omits some of them. The data show about 250,000 clones, 72% seen once. This sequence originates from a female donor in good health and CMV-seronegative. The J gene is TRBJ2-2, the V gene TRBV13, with TRBD2 matching 7 bases. What was sequenced was PBMCs. The CDR3, as DNA: TGTGCCAGCAGCACTAGCGAGAGCACCGGGGAGCTGTTTTTT. Residues: CASSTSESTGELFF.